This entry lists 20 T cell receptor beta chains sequenced from one sample in a study of human T cells and chemical hapten exposure (dated by TCRdb to the early 2020s). This sample's time point label indicates: patch test 2, 6 weeks after DPC sensitization. This sample's treatment or condition label indicates: therapeutic diphenylcyclopropenone sensitization with weekly scalp DPC. Library preparation was by RACE. The instrument was a NextSeq 500. TCRdb trimmed the raw reads at Q25, called clones with MiXCR and kept productive beta chains. Each entry merges the rows of one CDR3 protein and shows their most common DNA and genes. This sample is represented by about 40,000 distinct CDR3 sequences; 3.3% of them were singletons. The ten largest clones add up to 6.5% to 8% of the sample. Sequenced material: whole blood, taken in connection with sensitization to the hapten diphenylcyclopropenone (DPC). All receptors come from a man in his forties or fifties with alopecia areata. Some clones in this sample may be carry-over from other donors' samples.

This clonotype has a handful of counts. This chain connects TRBV7-9 to TRBJ2-1, with unresolved D. Germline CDR1 is SEHNR and CDR2 is FQNEAQ (reference sequence). The CDR3 runs to 14 residues. Trimming took 2 bases from V and 8 from J, leaving 13 bases between them. The CDR3 bases are TGTGCCAGCAGCTTAACCCGTGGACGGGATGAGCAGTTCTTC. Its protein is CASSLTRGRDEQFF. Full variable domain (outside the CDR3, taken from reference TRBV7-9 and TRBJ2-1): DTGVSQNPRHKITKRGQNVTFRCDPISEHNRLYWYRQTLGQGPEFLTYFQNEAQLEKSRLLSDRFSAERPKGSFSTLEIQRTEQGDSAMYLCASSLTRGRDEQFFGPGTRLTVL.

In this sample, this clonotype turned up many times. Here the CDR3 reads CSARRGQVGNEQFF. The CDR3 region has the DNA TGCAGTGCTAGACGGGGACAGGTGGGCAATGAGCAGTTCTTC. The chain carries TRBV20-1 and TRBJ2-1, with 8 bases aligning to TRBD1. The CDR3 runs to 14 residues. Germline CDR1 reads DFQATT; CDR2 reads SNEGSKA (reference sequence). Losses at the gene ends were 2 bases for V and 6 bases for J; bases not matched to a gene: 6.

This clonotype was seen repeatedly, ten times or more. The chain joins TRBV29-1 to TRBJ2-5, with no clear D. Trimming took off 3 bases at V and 4 bases at J, with 15 bases between the two ends. CDR3 length: 14 residues. The germline gives CDR1 SQVTM, CDR2 ANQGSEA. CDR3: CSVDGAQPGETQYF. The CDR3 coding sequence is TGCAGCGTTGACGGTGCTCAGCCTGGAGAGACCCAGTACTTC.

This clonotype was picked up many times. The CDR3 DNA reads as TGTGCCAGCAGCTTAGTACTAGCATCCTACGAGCAGTACTTC. Its translation is CASSLVLASYEQYF. The rearrangement links TRBV7-2 to TRBJ2-7; weak D call: TRBD2 (6 bases). V was cut by 1 base and J by 1 base, with 8 bases left in between. The V gene's germline CDR1 is SGHTA and CDR2 FQGNSA. CDR3 length equals 14 residues.

This clonotype was recorded many times. The chain recombines TRBV11-2 with TRBJ2-1, with 12 bases matching TRBD2. V gave up 1 base and J gave up 10 bases; unmatched junction bases: 8. The CDR3 has 16 amino acids. Germline CDR1 is SGHAT and CDR2 is FQNNGV. Written as DNA, the CDR3 is TGTGCCAGCAGCTTAGTCTCTAGCGGGAGGGCCGGGGAGCAGTTCTTC. This sequence encodes CASSLVSSGRAGEQFF.

This clonotype turned up a few times. This chain connects TRBV5-1 to TRBJ2-1, with 7 nucleotides matching TRBD1. Germline CDR1 and CDR2: SGHRS and YFSETQ. V trimming: 1 base; J trimming: 0 bases; junction bases outside the gene matches: 10. This CDR3 is built from 18 residues. CDR3 loop: CASSLPRQGTTSYNEQFF. In DNA, the CDR3 is TGCGCCAGCAGCTTGCCCCGACAGGGTACAACCTCCTACAATGAGCAGTTCTTC. Drawing the rest from reference TRBV5-1 and TRBJ2-1, the complete variable domain is KAGVTQTPRYLIKTRGQQVTLSCSPISGHRSVSWYQQTPGQGLQFLFEYFSETQRNKGNFPGRFSGRQFSNSRSEMNVSTLELGDSALYLCASSLPRQGTTSYNEQFFGPGTRLTVL.

This clonotype came up many times. In nucleotides, the CDR3 is TGTGCCAGCAGTTCTTTCCCTCCGGGACAGGGATCTGAAGCTTTCTTT. As protein: CASSSFPPGQGSEAFF. V and J are TRBV6-2 or TRBV6-3 and TRBJ1-1; 9 bases map to TRBD1. The germline CDR1 and CDR2 sequences are MNHEY and SVGEGT. The CDR3 consists of 16 residues. V was clipped by 4 bases and J by 6 bases; unmatched bases: 12.

This clonotype was detected many times. V usage is TRBV7-8 and J usage is TRBJ2-3; 9 nucleotides line up with TRBD2. V shed 5 bases, J shed 6 bases, and the junction held 6 bases outside the gene matches. The germline CDR1 and CDR2 sequences are SGHVS and FQNEAQ. CDR3 length: 14 amino acids. The CDR3 reads CASSLSGRSDTQYF. In nucleotides, the CDR3 is TGTGCCAGCAGCCTTAGCGGGAGATCGGATACGCAGTATTTT.

This clonotype has at least ten counts. The genes are TRBV6-6 and TRBJ1-2, with 7 bases aligning to TRBD1. From germline, CDR1 is MNHNY and CDR2 SVGAGI (reference sequence). Unmatched junction bases numbered 16, after V lost 4 bases and J lost 8 bases. This CDR3 has 16 residues. The CDR3 bases are TGTGCCAGCAGTTTCCCCCAACGCGGACAGGCTATCGGCTACACCTTC. Residues: CASSFPQRGQAIGYTF.

This sequence joins TRBV5-4 and TRBJ1-2; D unresolved. This CDR3 is built from 12 residues. V lost 0 bases, J lost 8 bases, and 8 bases lay in between. Germline-derived CDR1 and CDR2 are SGHNT and YYREEE (reference sequence). The CDR3: CASSLDSFGYTF. Written as DNA, the CDR3 is TGTGCCAGCAGCTTGGACAGCTTCGGCTACACCTTC.

The chain combines TRBV12-3 or TRBV12-4 with TRBJ1-5; TRBD1 matches at 8 bases. This CDR3 region has 15 residues. Trimming at V came to 2 bases and at J to 7 bases, leaving 7 bases not matched to a gene. The DNA of the CDR3 is TGTGCCAGCAGTTTACTACAGGGGGTAGGCCAGCCCCAGCATTTT. This encodes CASSLLQGVGQPQHF.

This clonotype was picked up many times. The rearrangement joins TRBV27 to TRBJ1-5; no clear D. Germline lookup yields CDR1 MNHEY and CDR2 SMNVEV (reference sequence). V was shortened by 2 bases and J by 4 bases, with 15 bases between the two germline ends. The CDR3 totals 16 residues. CDR3 in DNA: TGTGCCAGCAGTTTAAGTAGTCTGGCAACGAATCAGCCCCAGCATTTT. This codes for CASSLSSLATNQPQHF.

This clonotype has ten or more counts. As DNA, the CDR3 is TGTGCCAGCAGCTTCCAACCGGGGGTTGAGACCCAGTACTTC. Amino acid sequence: CASSFQPGVETQYF. The V and J genes are TRBV7-2 and TRBJ2-5; D perhaps matches TRBD2 (6 bases). V was pared by 3 bases and J by 5 bases, with 13 bases between. Germline V gene sequence: CDR1 SGHTA, CDR2 FQGNSA. The CDR3 spans 14 residues.

This clonotype showed up just a few times. The rearrangement links TRBV21-1 to TRBJ1-5; TRBD1 is the table's D call, not checked against the DNA. TRBV21-1 represents a pseudogene. The CDR3 is made up of 16 amino acids. Here the CDR3 reads CASSLPGAQGNQPQHF. The CDR3 DNA is TGTGCCAGCAGCCTCCCGGGGGCGCAGGGCAATCAGCCCCAGCATTTT.

This clonotype was seen many times. This chain links TRBV25-1 with TRBJ2-5, with D perhaps matching TRBD2 (6 bases). CDR1 is MGHDK and CDR2 is SYGVNS in the germline V gene. CDR3 length: 14 residues. V shed 6 bases and J shed 4 bases, with 15 bases lying between them. CDR3: CASRRSGVRETQYF. The CDR3 bases are TGTGCCAGCAGGAGATCGGGAGTGAGAGAGACCCAGTACTTC. The full variable domain, completed using reference TRBV25-1 and TRBJ2-5, is EADIYQTPRYLVIGTGKKITLECSQTMGHDKMYWYQQDPGMELHLIHYSYGVNSTEKGDLSSESTVSRIRTEHFPLTLESARPSHTSQYLCASRRSGVRETQYFGPGTRLLVL.

This clonotype appeared many times. The chain couples TRBV28 to TRBJ1-3, with unresolved D. V was shortened by 5 bases and J by 8 bases, with 13 bases between the two germline ends. The germline V gene has CDR1 MDHEN and CDR2 SYDVKM. The CDR3 sequence is 13 residues long. The CDR3 spells CASSEGPADTIYF. The CDR3 coding sequence is TGTGCCAGCAGTGAAGGGCCGGCGGACACCATATATTTT.

The table lists this clonotype with many counts. The genes are TRBV14 and TRBJ2-1; TRBD2 might be the D (6 bases). CDR3 size: 14 residues. CDR1 and CDR2 from the germline V gene are SGHDN and FVKESK. Trimming left V 5 bases short and J 3 bases short, with 11 bases between. As DNA, the CDR3 is TGTGCCAGCAGCGCGTCTAGCGTCTACAATGAGCAGTTCTTC. Translating it yields CASSASSVYNEQFF.

This clonotype was seen a few times. V gene TRBV5-1 combines with J gene TRBJ2-7; 9 nucleotides align to TRBD1. V dropped 0 bases and J dropped 3; count of bases not matched to a gene: 4. Germline values: CDR1 SGHRS, CDR2 YFSETQ. The CDR3 is 15 amino acids. CDR3 sequence reads: CASSLGTGDIYEQYF. CDR3 bases: TGCGCCAGCAGCTTGGGGACAGGGGACATCTACGAGCAGTACTTC. The variable domain in full, with the rest retrieved from reference TRBV5-1 and TRBJ2-7, is KAGVTQTPRYLIKTRGQQVTLSCSPISGHRSVSWYQQTPGQGLQFLFEYFSETQRNKGNFPGRFSGRQFSNSRSEMNVSTLELGDSALYLCASSLGTGDIYEQYFGPGTRLTVT.

This clonotype came up many times. The V call is TRBV20-1, the J call TRBJ2-7, with TRBD2 identical over 8 bases. Germline CDR1 DFQATT, CDR2 SNEGSKA (reference sequence). The trim removed 0 bases at V and 4 bases at J, leaving 17 bases unmatched. The CDR3 runs 18 residues. CDR3 protein: CSARDSPSGHLPGYEQYF. DNA of the CDR3: TGCAGTGCTAGAGATAGTCCTAGCGGGCACCTGCCAGGTTACGAGCAGTACTTC.

In its sample, this clonotype was seen many times. V is TRBV5-5 and J is TRBJ2-7, with D unclear. Germline V lookup: CDR1 SGHKS, CDR2 YYEKEE (reference sequence). The CDR3 length is 14 residues. Trimming removed 0 bases at V and 2 bases at J, with 9 bases between. CDR3 in amino acids: CASSLGQAPYEQYF. Written as DNA, the CDR3 is TGTGCCAGCAGCTTGGGCCAGGCCCCCTACGAGCAGTACTTC.